Listed below are T cell receptor beta chains from one sample, sequenced in a study of shared clonotypes between healthy human individuals. This table comes from immunoSEQ multiplex PCR, and its TCRdb copy is limited to in-frame clones, with some not included. The data hold approximately 1,500,000 clones, with roughly 97% observed a single time. The sequencing sample was made of naive CD4+ T cells sorted from blood. The receptors were sampled from a young man in good health. CDR3s include the opening cysteine and the closing phenylalanine or tryptophan. Each record gives: CDR3 protein, CDR3 DNA, clone size, D gene, J gene, V gene. D genes are given only for firm matches. Clone size, where shown, is once, few, many, or a class for clones that have expanded.

cdr3_aa: CASSIRLGQPQHF
cdr3_nt: TGTGCCAGTAGTATAAGGCTGGGGCAGCCCCAGCATTTT
clone_size: few
d_call: .
j_call: TRBJ1-5
v_call: TRBV19

cdr3_aa: CAWSVRASGTRICEQYF
cdr3_nt: TGTGCCTGGAGTGTACGGGCTAGCGGGACTCGAATCTGCGAGCAGTACTTC
clone_size: .
d_call: TRBD2
j_call: TRBJ2-7
v_call: TRBV30

cdr3_aa: CASSVFSGNTIYF
cdr3_nt: TGTGCCAGTTCCGTTTTCTCTGGAAACACCATATATTTT
clone_size: .
d_call: .
j_call: TRBJ1-3
v_call: TRBV19

cdr3_aa: CASSRSGTGLFYEQYF
cdr3_nt: TGTGCCAGCAGTCGATCTGGGACAGGGTTATTCTACGAGCAGTACTTC
clone_size: .
d_call: TRBD1
j_call: TRBJ2-7
v_call: TRBV27

cdr3_aa: CASSGQSTDTQYF
cdr3_nt: TGCGCCAGCTCTGGACAGAGCACAGATACGCAGTATTTT
clone_size: .
d_call: .
j_call: TRBJ2-3
v_call: TRBV10-1

cdr3_aa: CASSLVPGQGSTDTQYF
cdr3_nt: TGTGCCAGCAGCTTAGTTCCGGGACAGGGGTCCACAGATACGCAGTATTTT
clone_size: .
d_call: TRBD1
j_call: TRBJ2-3
v_call: TRBV11-2

cdr3_aa: CASSRARAGGGRSTDTQYF
cdr3_nt: TGTGCCAGCAGCCGGGCCCGGGCCGGCGGGGGGCGCTCCACAGATACGCAGTATTTT
clone_size: .
d_call: TRBD2
j_call: TRBJ2-3
v_call: TRBV4-2

cdr3_aa: CASSALGRDGTYEQYF
cdr3_nt: TGTGCCAGCAGCGCCCTCGGGCGGGACGGAACCTACGAGCAGTACTTC
clone_size: .
d_call: .
j_call: TRBJ2-7
v_call: TRBV9

cdr3_aa: CASSLWGQGARAGANVLTF
cdr3_nt: TGTGCCAGCAGCTTGTGGGGACAGGGGGCGCGGGCTGGGGCCAACGTCCTGACTTTC
clone_size: .
d_call: TRBD1
j_call: TRBJ2-6
v_call: TRBV5-8

cdr3_aa: CASSLVTVNTEAFF
cdr3_nt: TGCGCCAGCAGCTTGGTCACAGTTAACACTGAAGCTTTCTTT
clone_size: .
d_call: .
j_call: TRBJ1-1
v_call: TRBV5-1

cdr3_aa: CASSPIGSTGELFF
cdr3_nt: TGTGCCAGCAGCCCTATTGGTAGCACCGGGGAGCTGTTTTTT
clone_size: .
d_call: .
j_call: TRBJ2-2
v_call: TRBV7-2

cdr3_aa: CASSDPTGELFF
cdr3_nt: TGCGCCAGCAGTGACCCTACCGGGGAGCTGTTTTTT
clone_size: .
d_call: .
j_call: TRBJ2-2
v_call: TRBV10-1

cdr3_aa: CASSVIAGVSYNEQFF
cdr3_nt: TGTGCCAGCAGCGTCATAGCGGGAGTCTCCTACAATGAGCAGTTCTTC
clone_size: once
d_call: TRBD2
j_call: TRBJ2-1
v_call: TRBV9

cdr3_aa: CAISAGTSGNYEQYF
cdr3_nt: TGTGCCATCAGTGCCGGGACTAGCGGGAACTACGAGCAGTACTTC
clone_size: .
d_call: TRBD2
j_call: TRBJ2-7
v_call: TRBV10-3

cdr3_aa: CASSLVRTGELFF
cdr3_nt: TGTGCCAGCAGCTTAGTCCGCACCGGGGAGCTGTTTTTT
clone_size: .
d_call: .
j_call: TRBJ2-2
v_call: TRBV7-9

cdr3_aa: CSAIQGEQYF
cdr3_nt: TGCAGTGCTATTCAGGGCGAGCAGTACTTC
clone_size: .
d_call: .
j_call: TRBJ2-7
v_call: TRBV20-1

cdr3_aa: CASSRGLAGVGDTQYF
cdr3_nt: TGTGCCAGCAGCCGGGGACTAGCGGGAGTAGGAGATACGCAGTATTTT
clone_size: .
d_call: TRBD2
j_call: TRBJ2-3
v_call: TRBV6-6

cdr3_aa: CASSGAGQETQYF
cdr3_nt: TGTGCCAGCAGTGGGGCCGGCCAAGAGACCCAGTACTTC
clone_size: .
d_call: .
j_call: TRBJ2-5
v_call: TRBV2

cdr3_aa: CASSISTGYSYEQYF
cdr3_nt: TGTGCCAGTAGTATTTCCACCGGATACTCCTACGAGCAGTACTTC
clone_size: .
d_call: .
j_call: TRBJ2-7
v_call: TRBV19

cdr3_aa: CASSPKIAGTEAFF
cdr3_nt: TGTGCCAGCTCACCCAAGATCGCGGGCACTGAAGCTTTCTTT
clone_size: .
d_call: .
j_call: TRBJ1-1
v_call: TRBV18

cdr3_aa: CASRDSFLETQYF
cdr3_nt: TGTGCCAGTAGGGACAGTTTCTTAGAGACCCAGTACTTC
clone_size: .
d_call: .
j_call: TRBJ2-5
v_call: TRBV19

cdr3_aa: CAISESVAGGPLEQFF
cdr3_nt: TGTGCCATCAGTGAGTCCGTTGCGGGAGGGCCGCTTGAGCAGTTCTTC
clone_size: .
d_call: TRBD2
j_call: TRBJ2-1
v_call: TRBV10-3

cdr3_aa: CASSSETGTSGTKQFF
cdr3_nt: TGTGCCAGCAGCTCCGAAACCGGGACTAGCGGGACCAAGCAGTTCTTC
clone_size: .
d_call: TRBD2
j_call: TRBJ2-1
v_call: TRBV7-6

cdr3_aa: CASSLWGGQGNEQFF
cdr3_nt: TGTGCCAGCAGTTTATGGGGTGGACAGGGGAACGAGCAGTTCTTC
clone_size: .
d_call: TRBD1
j_call: TRBJ2-1
v_call: TRBV28

cdr3_aa: CASTGADYGYTF
cdr3_nt: TGTGCCAGCACGGGGGCGGACTATGGCTACACCTTC
clone_size: .
d_call: .
j_call: TRBJ1-2
v_call: TRBV9

cdr3_aa: CASSPTGTPDLRANVLTF
cdr3_nt: TGTGCCAGCAGCCCGACCGGGACACCCGACCTTCGGGCCAACGTCCTGACTTTC
clone_size: .
d_call: .
j_call: TRBJ2-6
v_call: TRBV7-3

cdr3_aa: CASRMTGVSSYEQYF
cdr3_nt: TGTGCCAGCAGAATGACAGGGGTCAGCTCCTACGAGCAGTACTTC
clone_size: once
d_call: TRBD1
j_call: TRBJ2-7
v_call: TRBV6-1

cdr3_aa: CASSLTPGSISCF
cdr3_nt: TGTGCCAGCAGCCTGACCCCAGGGTCCATATCGTGCTTC
clone_size: once
d_call: .
j_call: TRBJ2-4
v_call: TRBV5-6

cdr3_aa: CASSGVGQPQHF
cdr3_nt: TGTGCCAGCAGTGGGGTAGGACAGCCCCAGCATTTT
clone_size: .
d_call: .
j_call: TRBJ1-5
v_call: TRBV28

cdr3_aa: CASSRPPVYGYTF
cdr3_nt: TGTGCCAGCAGCCGGCCCCCAGTTTATGGCTACACCTTC
clone_size: .
d_call: .
j_call: TRBJ1-2
v_call: TRBV6-5

cdr3_aa: CASSYPDRGRETQYF
cdr3_nt: TGTGCCAGCAGTTACCCGGACAGGGGAAGGGAGACCCAGTACTTC
clone_size: .
d_call: TRBD1
j_call: TRBJ2-5
v_call: TRBV6-5

cdr3_aa: CASSILAGALVHEQFF
cdr3_nt: TGTGCCAGTAGTATACTAGCGGGAGCCCTTGTCCATGAGCAGTTCTTC
clone_size: .
d_call: TRBD2
j_call: TRBJ2-1
v_call: TRBV19

cdr3_aa: CASSSGPGGSYEQYF
cdr3_nt: TGTGCCAGCAGCTCTGGTCCGGGGGGCTCCTACGAGCAGTACTTC
clone_size: .
d_call: TRBD2
j_call: TRBJ2-7
v_call: TRBV7-3

cdr3_aa: CASSSGSLETQYF
cdr3_nt: TGTGCCAGCAGCTCGGGATCTTTAGAGACCCAGTACTTC
clone_size: .
d_call: .
j_call: TRBJ2-5
v_call: TRBV11-2

cdr3_aa: CASSLPGLAGGDEQFF
cdr3_nt: TGTGCCAGCAGCTTACCTGGACTAGCGGGAGGGGATGAGCAGTTCTTC
clone_size: .
d_call: TRBD2
j_call: TRBJ2-1
v_call: TRBV5-4

cdr3_aa: CASSGVQGAYGYTF
cdr3_nt: TGTGCCAGCAGCGGGGTACAGGGGGCTTATGGCTACACCTTC
clone_size: .
d_call: TRBD1
j_call: TRBJ1-2
v_call: TRBV9

cdr3_aa: CASSVDTHWPQHF
cdr3_nt: TGTGCCAGCAGCGTAGACACTCACTGGCCCCAGCATTTT
clone_size: once
d_call: .
j_call: TRBJ1-5
v_call: TRBV9

cdr3_aa: CASSRTGDITEAFF
cdr3_nt: TGTGCCAGTAGTCGGACAGGGGATATCACTGAAGCTTTCTTT
clone_size: .
d_call: TRBD1
j_call: TRBJ1-1
v_call: TRBV19

cdr3_aa: CASCNGASYEQYF
cdr3_nt: TGTGCCAGCTGTAATGGGGCATCCTACGAGCAGTACTTC
clone_size: .
d_call: .
j_call: TRBJ2-7
v_call: TRBV28

cdr3_aa: CAQVAGSYEQYF
cdr3_nt: TGTGCCCAAGTCGCGGGATCCTACGAGCAGTACTTC
clone_size: .
d_call: .
j_call: TRBJ2-7
v_call: TRBV30

cdr3_aa: CASSRTQTYEQYF
cdr3_nt: TGTGCCAGCAGCCGGACACAAACCTACGAGCAGTACTTC
clone_size: .
d_call: .
j_call: TRBJ2-7
v_call: TRBV27

cdr3_aa: CASRDRIQRTEAFF
cdr3_nt: TGCGCCAGCAGGGACAGGATCCAACGTACTGAAGCTTTCTTT
clone_size: .
d_call: TRBD1
j_call: TRBJ1-1
v_call: TRBV10-2

cdr3_aa: CASSLVRVNSYEQYF
cdr3_nt: TGTGCCAGCAGCTTAGTACGGGTGAATTCCTACGAGCAGTACTTC
clone_size: .
d_call: .
j_call: TRBJ2-7
v_call: TRBV7-8

cdr3_aa: CAWSLAGPRGTDTQYF
cdr3_nt: TGTGCCTGGAGTTTGGCGGGCCCCCGCGGCACAGATACGCAGTATTTT
clone_size: .
d_call: .
j_call: TRBJ2-3
v_call: TRBV30

cdr3_aa: CASSVEVPGELFF
cdr3_nt: TGTGCCAGCAGCGTAGAGGTCCCCGGGGAGCTGTTTTTT
clone_size: .
d_call: .
j_call: TRBJ2-2
v_call: TRBV9

cdr3_aa: CASSPPIGNQDTQYF
cdr3_nt: TGTGCCAGCAGCCCACCCATAGGAAATCAAGATACGCAGTATTTT
clone_size: .
d_call: .
j_call: TRBJ2-3
v_call: TRBV7-2

cdr3_aa: CASSPQQGLNTEAFF
cdr3_nt: TGTGCCAGCTCACCCCAACAGGGATTGAACACTGAAGCTTTCTTT
clone_size: .
d_call: .
j_call: TRBJ1-1
v_call: TRBV18

cdr3_aa: CASSPGDRVGANVLTF
cdr3_nt: TGCGCCAGCAGCCCCGGAGACAGGGTTGGGGCCAACGTCCTGACTTTC
clone_size: .
d_call: TRBD1
j_call: TRBJ2-6
v_call: TRBV5-1

cdr3_aa: CASSYSGLAPDNEQFF
cdr3_nt: TGCGCCAGCAGCTACTCGGGACTAGCTCCCGACAATGAGCAGTTCTTC
clone_size: .
d_call: TRBD2
j_call: TRBJ2-1
v_call: TRBV5-1

cdr3_aa: CASSFEGLSETQYF
cdr3_nt: TGTGCCAGCAGCTTCGAGGGGCTGTCGGAGACCCAGTACTTC
clone_size: .
d_call: .
j_call: TRBJ2-5
v_call: TRBV11-3

cdr3_aa: CASSLIGAIAGQSYEQYF
cdr3_nt: TGTGCCAGCAGTTTAATCGGGGCTATAGCGGGACAGTCCTACGAGCAGTACTTC
clone_size: .
d_call: .
j_call: TRBJ2-7
v_call: TRBV27

cdr3_aa: CASSSGLWGEKLFF
cdr3_nt: TGTGCCAGCAGTTCGGGACTCTGGGGCGAAAAACTGTTTTTT
clone_size: .
d_call: .
j_call: TRBJ1-4
v_call: TRBV27

cdr3_aa: CASTGRTGGTDTQYF
cdr3_nt: TGTGCCAGCACGGGCCGGACAGGGGGTACAGATACGCAGTATTTT
clone_size: .
d_call: TRBD1
j_call: TRBJ2-3
v_call: TRBV28

cdr3_aa: CASSKGPNKYSNQPQHF
cdr3_nt: TGTGCCAGCAGCAAGGGGCCAAATAAATATAGCAATCAGCCCCAGCATTTT
clone_size: .
d_call: .
j_call: TRBJ1-5
v_call: TRBV5-6

cdr3_aa: CASSPWDRGEHSYEQYF
cdr3_nt: TGTGCCAGCAGTCCCTGGGACAGGGGTGAACACTCCTACGAGCAGTACTTC
clone_size: .
d_call: TRBD1
j_call: TRBJ2-7
v_call: TRBV28

cdr3_aa: CASSPPRTSGTYEQYF
cdr3_nt: TGTGCCAGCAGCCCGCCTAGGACTAGCGGAACCTACGAGCAGTACTTC
clone_size: .
d_call: TRBD2
j_call: TRBJ2-7
v_call: TRBV6-6

cdr3_aa: CASSFGSWETQYF
cdr3_nt: TGTGCCAGCAGCTTCGGGTCATGGGAGACCCAGTACTTC
clone_size: .
d_call: .
j_call: TRBJ2-5
v_call: TRBV7-9